This T cell receptor (beta chain) was captured by sequencing in a study of T cells of healthy individuals. The germline V gene has CDR1 KGHSH and CDR2 LQKENI. The CDR3 covers 17 residues. V gave up 2 bases and J gave up 0 bases; unmatched junction bases: 5. TCRdb reanalysed the 5' RACE reads using MiXCR and keeps one entry per CDR3 protein. The sample holds nearly 100,000 distinct CDR3 sequences, approximately 15% seen once. This TCR was sampled from a human donor in good health. The chain combines TRBV18 with TRBJ1-3; TRBD1 matches 9 bases. CDR3 loop: CASSPGQGPSSGNTIYF. The CDR3 DNA reads as TGTGCCAGCTCACCAGGACAGGGGCCAAGCTCTGGAAACACCATATATTTT.